What follows are 16 T cell receptor beta chains derived from one specimen sequenced in a study of blood T cell repertoires in COVID-19. TCRdb's table, derived via immunoSEQ multiplex PCR, lists solely in-frame clones and lacks some. The profile covers approximately 250,000 clones, with approximately 90% appearing a single time and over 3.5% taken by the ten largest. The sequenced material came from PBMCs or T cells enriched from blood (not recorded which). These receptors were collected from a young woman with acute COVID-19.

The gene calls are TRBV18 and TRBJ1-4, with a tentative D call TRBD1 (5 bases). The CDR3 length is 17 residues. V gave up 3 bases and J gave up 2 bases, with 16 bases separating them. The germline V gene has CDR1 KGHSH and CDR2 LQKENI. DNA for the CDR3: TGTGCCAGCTCACCTGTCCGGGGGGGATCGACTAATGAAAAACTGTTTTTT. Its protein is CASSPVRGGSTNEKLFF.

The chain uses TRBV18 and TRBJ2-7; possibly TRBD1 for D (5 bases). The germline V gene encodes CDR1 KGHSH and CDR2 LQKENI. V lost 5 bases, J lost 2 bases, and 10 bases lay in between. The CDR3 runs 13 residues. CDR3 DNA: TGTGCCAGCTCAACGGCAGGGCCCTACGAGCAGTACTTC. Translated: CASSTAGPYEQYF.

The gene calls are TRBV5-1 and TRBJ2-5, with no clear D. Germline CDR1 SGHRS, CDR2 YFSETQ. The CDR3 runs 16 residues. Trimming removed 0 bases at V and 5 bases at J, with 17 bases between. The CDR3 DNA sequence: TGCGCCAGCAGCTTGGAAATCCTTGCAAGGCGGGAGACCCAGTACTTC. Translated, it gives CASSLEILARRETQYF.

The CDR3 nucleotides are TGCGCCAGCAGCAAAGGGACTAGCGGACCTAGCTCCTACGAGCAGTACTTC. As protein: CASSKGTSGPSSYEQYF. V usage is TRBV5-1 and J usage is TRBJ2-7; 11 nucleotides align to TRBD2. The V gene end was trimmed by 4 bases and the J gene end by 0 bases; junction bases not matched to a gene: 9. The CDR3 totals 17 residues. CDR1 SGHRS and CDR2 YFSETQ come from the germline V gene.

This clone was picked up one time. The CDR3 spells CASSPAVATYNEQFF. The CDR3 bases are TGTGCCAGCAGTCCCGCAGTAGCGACCTACAATGAGCAGTTCTTC. The V call is TRBV27, the J call TRBJ2-1, with a weak D call TRBD2 (5 bases). The germline V gene encodes CDR1 MNHEY and CDR2 SMNVEV (reference sequence). The CDR3 has 15 amino acids. V lost 5 bases and J 2 bases, leaving 13 bases between the germline ends.

The J gene is TRBJ2-7, the V gene TRBV7-9; 11 bases are shared with TRBD2. Germline values: CDR1 SEHNR, CDR2 FQNEAQ (reference sequence). This CDR3 spans 18 amino acids. The V segment lost 5 bases and the J segment 3 bases; nucleotides outside the gene matches: 15. The CDR3 DNA reads as TGTGCCAGCAGCCCGCTAGCGGGAGGCGTGTTCGGGATCTACGAGCAGTACTTC. Amino acid sequence: CASSPLAGGVFGIYEQYF.

This chain joins TRBV28 and TRBJ1-2, with 7 positions matching TRBD1. In germline, CDR1 is MDHEN, CDR2 SYDVKM. Trimming took 1 base from V and 8 from J; bases not matched to a gene: 7. The CDR3 loop spans 14 amino acids. CDR3 nucleotide sequence: TGTGCCAGCAGTTTATTAGAGGGGGCTAGGGGCTACACCTTC. Translating it yields CASSLLEGARGYTF.

The chain is built from TRBV4-1 and TRBJ1-2; 11 bases agree with TRBD1. CDR3 length equals 18 residues. The V gene end was trimmed by 1 base and the J gene end by 2 bases; junction bases not matched to a gene: 9. Per the germline V gene, CDR1 is MGHRA and CDR2 is YSYEKL. The CDR3 region is CASSQGLGTGGSNYGYTF. As DNA, the CDR3 is TGCGCCAGCAGCCAAGGTCTCGGGACAGGGGGATCGAACTATGGCTACACCTTC.

This clone was recorded only once. The rearrangement uses TRBV4-1 and TRBJ2-5, with TRBD2 identical over 11 bases. The J segment lost 5 bases and the V segment lost 0 bases, leaving 8 bases of the junction unmatched. This CDR3 comprises 17 residues. Germline V gives CDR1 MGHRA, CDR2 YSYEKL. In DNA, the CDR3 is TGCGCCAGCAGCCAAGAGACTAGCGGGACCCTTTGGGAGACCCAGTACTTC. Protein product: CASSQETSGTLWETQYF.

The chain links TRBV28 to TRBJ1-4, with D hard to call. This CDR3 is 15 amino acids long. Germline V gene lookup returns CDR1 MDHEN and CDR2 SYDVKM. The V gene lost 8 bases and the J gene lost 2 bases, with 15 bases spanning the gap. CDR3 nucleotide sequence: TGTGCCAGCGGGTTGACAACGGTTACTAATGAAAAACTGTTTTTT. It codes for CASGLTTVTNEKLFF.

V is TRBV7-9 and J is TRBJ1-5, with a tentative D call TRBD1 (5 bases). The germline gives CDR1 SEHNR, CDR2 FQNEAQ (reference sequence). V was shortened by 3 bases and J by 2 bases, with 11 bases between the two germline ends. This CDR3 region has 15 residues. In DNA form, the CDR3 reads TGTGCCAGCAGCTTGGAAAGGGGTGGCAATCAGCCCCAGCATTTT. It codes for CASSLERGGNQPQHF.

The J gene is TRBJ1-2, the V gene TRBV4-1, with TRBD1 identical over 10 bases. Germline CDR1 and CDR2: MGHRA and YSYEKL. The CDR3 sequence is 17 residues long. The V segment lost 4 bases and the J segment 5 bases; nucleotides outside the gene matches: 13. The CDR3 here is CASSPGQGSGDPYGYTF. The CDR3 DNA sequence: TGCGCCAGCAGCCCGGGACAGGGGAGTGGGGATCCGTATGGCTACACCTTC.

The chain combines TRBV30 with TRBJ1-5; D possibly corresponds to TRBD1 (5 bases). The germline V gene encodes CDR1 GTSNPN and CDR2 SVGIG (reference sequence). V gave up 5 bases and J gave up 13 bases, with 18 bases separating them. This CDR3 has 12 amino acids. CDR3 sequence reads: CAWSVPRGGQHF. CDR3 DNA: TGTGCCTGGTCCGTCCCTAGGGGCGGACAGCATTTT.

The chain uses TRBV18 and TRBJ2-1; TRBD2 matches 12 bases. This CDR3 spans 15 amino acids. The junction had 6 bases not matched to a gene; V was cut back by 8 bases and J by 4 bases. Per the germline V gene, CDR1 is KGHSH and CDR2 is LQKENI. The CDR3: CASAGLAGEYNEQFF. The CDR3 bases are TGTGCCAGCGCGGGACTAGCGGGTGAATACAATGAGCAGTTCTTC.

The V and J genes are TRBV7-8 and TRBJ2-5, with a possible D match to TRBD2 (5 bases). The CDR3 contains 18 residues. Germline CDR1 SGHVS, CDR2 FQNEAQ. V dropped 5 bases and J dropped 3 bases, with 25 bases sitting between them. CDR3 in amino acids: CASSLVVRVAWLEETQYF. DNA for the CDR3: TGTGCCAGCAGCCTGGTCGTGAGGGTGGCCTGGTTGGAAGAGACCCAGTACTTC.

V is TRBV28 and J is TRBJ2-2; TRBD2 aligns across 12 bases. Germline assignment: CDR1 MDHEN and CDR2 SYDVKM. The CDR3 is 16 amino acids. Trimming at V came to 5 bases and at J to 6 bases, leaving 7 bases not matched to a gene. In nucleotides, the CDR3 is TGTGCCAGCAGTCTGGGACTAGCGGGCCTGGCCGGGGAGCTGTTTTTT. Residues: CASSLGLAGLAGELFF. Drawing the rest from reference TRBV28 and TRBJ2-2, the complete variable domain is DVKVTQSSRYLVKRTGEKVFLECVQDMDHENMFWYRQDPGLGLRLIYFSYDVKMKEKGDIPEGYSVSREKKERFSLILESASTNQTSMYLCASSLGLAGLAGELFFGEGSRLTVL.